Listed here are 10 T cell receptor beta chains from one sample, sequenced in a study of CD8 T cells in ankylosing spondylitis. TCRdb reanalysed the 5' RACE reads using MiXCR and keeps one entry per CDR3 protein. In the table there are under 250,000 distinct CDR3 sequences, over 8.5% of which are singletons. Sample: blood, either unsorted or a sorted T cell fraction (not recorded which). These receptors all stem from a male donor with ankylosing spondylitis or in good health (not recorded which).

This clonotype was observed at least ten times. The chain couples TRBV5-4 to TRBJ2-3, with 7 bases fitting TRBD2. Germline V gene lookup returns CDR1 SGHNT and CDR2 YYREEE (reference sequence). The CDR3 length is 16 residues. J lost 3 bases, V lost 3 bases, and 10 bases had no gene match. CDR3 loop: CASSSPRDYITDTQYF. The CDR3, as DNA: TGTGCCAGCAGCTCCCCCCGGGACTATATAACAGATACGCAGTATTTT.

This clonotype was seen only a few times. This sequence joins TRBV12-3 or TRBV12-4 and TRBJ2-7; no clear D. This CDR3 contains 12 residues. V was trimmed by 3 bases and J by 6 bases, leaving 9 bases between them. CDR3 loop: CASSFQMTEQYF. CDR3 bases: TGTGCCAGCAGTTTTCAGATGACCGAGCAGTACTTC.

Many counts were recorded for this clonotype. The V call is TRBV10-3, the J call TRBJ2-7; the D gene is possibly TRBD2 (5 bases). V shed 3 bases and J shed 0 bases, with 9 bases lying between them. Germline V gives CDR1 ENHRY, CDR2 SYGVKD. This CDR3 is 14 amino acids long. The CDR3 region is CAISDEGSSYEQYF. The CDR3 DNA sequence: TGTGCCATCAGTGACGAGGGAAGCTCCTACGAGCAGTACTTC.

This clonotype occurred many times. The rearrangement joins TRBV7-2 to TRBJ2-1; no reliable D call. The CDR3 consists of 15 residues. Germline V gene sequence: CDR1 SGHTA, CDR2 FQGNSA. Trimming cost V 5 bases and J 2 bases, with 13 bases left between them. The chain's CDR3 is CASSVLYRAYNEQFF. CDR3 sequence (DNA): TGTGCCAGCAGCGTGTTGTATAGAGCCTACAATGAGCAGTTCTTC.

This clonotype was counted a few times. CDR3 in DNA: TGCAGCGTTCTAGATGAAAAACTGTTTTTT. As protein: CSVLDEKLFF. V gene TRBV29-1 combines with J gene TRBJ1-4; unclear D gene. The germline V gene has CDR1 SQVTM and CDR2 ANQGSEA. Trimming removed 5 bases from V and 6 bases from J, with 4 bases in between. The CDR3 covers 10 residues. The full variable domain, completed using reference TRBV29-1 and TRBJ1-4, is SAVISQKPSRDICQRGTSLTIQCQVDSQVTMMFWYRQQPGQSLTLIATANQGSEATYESGFVIDKFPISRPNLTFSTLTVSNMSPEDSSIYLCSVLDEKLFFGSGTQLSVL.

The genes are TRBV7-8 and TRBJ2-7, with D unresolved. V lost 3 bases, J lost 1 base, and 7 bases lay in between. The CDR3 runs to 13 residues. CDR1 is SGHVS and CDR2 is FQNEAQ in the germline V gene. The CDR3 region is CASSFPVSYEQYF. The CDR3 DNA reads as TGTGCCAGCAGCTTTCCGGTGTCCTACGAGCAGTACTTC.

The rearrangement joins TRBV7-2 to TRBJ1-3, with D hard to call. CDR1 SGHTA and CDR2 FQGNSA come from the germline V gene. The CDR3 contains 16 residues. Trimming took 1 base from V and 1 from J, leaving 11 bases between them. CDR3: CASSLGARRSGNTIYF. The CDR3 nucleotides read TGTGCCAGCAGCTTAGGGGCCAGACGATCTGGAAACACCATATATTTT.

This clonotype has ten or more counts. The rearrangement links TRBV27 to TRBJ1-1; D perhaps matches TRBD1 (5 bases). Germline V gene sequence: CDR1 MNHEY, CDR2 SMNVEV (reference sequence). CDR3 length: 15 residues. Trimming shortened V by 4 bases and J by 5 bases, and 17 bases separated the two germline ends. In DNA form, the CDR3 reads TGTGCCAGCAGTTGGGGGGTAGGTACGAAGACTGAAGCTTTCTTT. Translated, it gives CASSWGVGTKTEAFF.

This clonotype was picked up many times. CDR3 protein: CSAQGGGWGDTQYF. CDR3 DNA: TGCAGCGCCCAAGGGGGAGGGTGGGGTGATACGCAGTATTTT. This chain uses TRBV29-1 with TRBJ2-3; D perhaps matches TRBD2 (7 bases). The germline V and J ends were trimmed by 7 bases and 6 bases, with 20 bases remaining between them. The CDR3 contains 14 residues. CDR1 is SQVTM and CDR2 is ANQGSEA in the germline V gene.

This clonotype occurred many times. The J gene is TRBJ1-4, the V gene TRBV12-3 or TRBV12-4, with TRBD1 identical over 7 bases. There are 12 residues in the CDR3. The V and J ends lost 6 bases and 7 bases, in that order; junction bases with no gene match: 2. The CDR3 DNA reads as TGTGCCAGCAGACAGGGGTTTGAAAAACTGTTTTTT. This gives the protein CASRQGFEKLFF.